This is a list of T cell receptor beta chains from one sample in a study of blood T cell repertoires in COVID-19. This table comes from immunoSEQ multiplex PCR, and its TCRdb copy is limited to in-frame clones, with some not included. The table shows 240,000 or so clones, with 86% occurring only once. Sequenced sample: peripheral blood. The receptors were gathered from a man at least 80 years old with acute or convalescent COVID-19. Both conserved end residues are part of each CDR3.

j_call: TRBJ1-6
v_call: TRBV19
cdr3_aa: CASSIGIGDSPLHF

j_call: TRBJ1-6
v_call: TRBV7-9
cdr3_aa: CASSLAAGALHF

j_call: TRBJ1-1
v_call: TRBV6-5
cdr3_aa: CASSYSRGTEAFF

j_call: TRBJ1-2
v_call: TRBV3-1/TRBV3-2
cdr3_aa: CASSQSGGARSGYTF

j_call: TRBJ1-1
v_call: TRBV19
cdr3_aa: CASSIVRQGGTEAFF

j_call: TRBJ2-2
v_call: TRBV27
cdr3_aa: CASSARGASGRANGTGELFF

j_call: TRBJ2-7
v_call: TRBV4-1
cdr3_aa: CASSQDSKVSYEQYF

j_call: TRBJ1-5
v_call: TRBV4-3
cdr3_aa: CASSQDGGAANQPQHF

j_call: TRBJ1-1
v_call: TRBV10-1
cdr3_aa: CASSPGSGTEAFF

j_call: TRBJ1-1
v_call: TRBV28
cdr3_aa: CASRPPRGTGTEAFF

j_call: TRBJ1-2
v_call: TRBV12-3/TRBV12-4
cdr3_aa: CASSQGQYGYTF

j_call: TRBJ2-5
v_call: TRBV2
cdr3_aa: CASTRDRGRETQYF

j_call: TRBJ1-6
v_call: TRBV27
cdr3_aa: CASSSQDRGYSSYNSPLHF

j_call: TRBJ2-3
v_call: TRBV4-3
cdr3_aa: CASSQGAGGPGDTQYF

j_call: TRBJ2-7
v_call: TRBV5-1
cdr3_aa: CASSLPSYEQYF

j_call: TRBJ2-5
v_call: TRBV11-2
cdr3_aa: CASSLGLGREETQYF

j_call: TRBJ1-5
v_call: TRBV28
cdr3_aa: CASQTGGGNQPQHF

j_call: TRBJ1-1
v_call: TRBV12-5
cdr3_aa: CASGLYRGEGEAFF

j_call: TRBJ1-5
v_call: TRBV6-5
cdr3_aa: CASGQGSGNQPQHF

j_call: TRBJ2-5
v_call: TRBV7-6
cdr3_aa: CASSLGGGAGLLMYF

j_call: TRBJ1-4
v_call: TRBV27
cdr3_aa: CASSLIQGTNEKLFF

j_call: TRBJ2-4
v_call: TRBV7-8
cdr3_aa: CASSDDRVINIQYF

j_call: TRBJ2-3
v_call: TRBV10-2
cdr3_aa: CASSESSRTGGAPRATQYF

j_call: TRBJ2-1
v_call: TRBV3-1/TRBV3-2
cdr3_aa: CASSQEHSSNEQFF

j_call: TRBJ2-7
v_call: TRBV2
cdr3_aa: CASSEQGEGEQYF

j_call: TRBJ1-6
v_call: TRBV27
cdr3_aa: CASSLLAQSSYNSPLHF

j_call: TRBJ2-7
v_call: TRBV9
cdr3_aa: CASSAVAGWPGEQYF

j_call: TRBJ1-2
v_call: TRBV20-1
cdr3_aa: CSASAGSRGYTF

j_call: TRBJ2-2
v_call: TRBV19
cdr3_aa: CASRPRANTGELFF

j_call: TRBJ1-1
v_call: TRBV7-9
cdr3_aa: CASSLGRAGTEAFF

j_call: TRBJ2-1
v_call: TRBV7-2
cdr3_aa: CASSTGTAYNEQFF

j_call: TRBJ1-1
v_call: TRBV5-6
cdr3_aa: CASSLFGGADTEAFF

j_call: TRBJ1-5
v_call: TRBV24-1
cdr3_aa: CATSDGQGIGNQPQHF

j_call: TRBJ2-1
v_call: TRBV19
cdr3_aa: CASTGGGIGVGFDEQFF

j_call: TRBJ2-7
v_call: TRBV6-5
cdr3_aa: CASSLSGRRDEQYF

j_call: TRBJ1-1
v_call: TRBV7-2
cdr3_aa: CASSLDSEAFF

j_call: TRBJ2-3
v_call: TRBV6-2/TRBV6-3
cdr3_aa: CASSSSAVGTQYF

j_call: TRBJ2-7
v_call: TRBV27
cdr3_aa: CASSLRRGKYEQYF

j_call: TRBJ2-2
v_call: TRBV18
cdr3_aa: CASSPYEQGPTGELFF

j_call: TRBJ2-3
v_call: TRBV29-1
cdr3_aa: CSVAPKSTRGQYF

j_call: TRBJ2-3
v_call: TRBV6-4
cdr3_aa: CASSEREGVTDTQYF

j_call: TRBJ2-1
v_call: TRBV7-3
cdr3_aa: CASSPSLAGSSYNEQFF

j_call: TRBJ2-1
v_call: TRBV24-1
cdr3_aa: CATSDHTLTGPPYNEQFF

j_call: TRBJ2-1
v_call: TRBV7-2
cdr3_aa: CASSLSNRVREQFF

j_call: TRBJ2-3
v_call: TRBV5-1
cdr3_aa: CASSLGTGRTADTQYF

j_call: TRBJ1-6
v_call: TRBV14
cdr3_aa: CASSQELGGNSPLHF

j_call: TRBJ2-1
v_call: TRBV5-4
cdr3_aa: CASSGGAGGPHNEQFF

j_call: TRBJ2-5
v_call: TRBV5-1
cdr3_aa: CASSLAGTSGLKTQYF

j_call: TRBJ2-3
v_call: TRBV28
cdr3_aa: CASRGPGQGYGPDTQYF

j_call: TRBJ2-7
v_call: TRBV5-1
cdr3_aa: CASRLGGYEQYF

j_call: TRBJ1-2
v_call: TRBV2
cdr3_aa: CASSPAAVLIYGYTF